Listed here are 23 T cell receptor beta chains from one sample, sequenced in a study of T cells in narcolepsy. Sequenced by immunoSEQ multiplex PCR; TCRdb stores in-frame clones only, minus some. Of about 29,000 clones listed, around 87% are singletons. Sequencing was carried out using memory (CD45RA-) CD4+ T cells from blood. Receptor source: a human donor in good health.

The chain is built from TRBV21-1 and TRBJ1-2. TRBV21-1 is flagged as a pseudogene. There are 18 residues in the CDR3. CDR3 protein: CASSPRTRKVLFYYGYTF. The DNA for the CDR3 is TGTGCCAGCAGCCCCCGAACCCGCAAGGTCCTTTTTTACTATGGCTACACCTTC.

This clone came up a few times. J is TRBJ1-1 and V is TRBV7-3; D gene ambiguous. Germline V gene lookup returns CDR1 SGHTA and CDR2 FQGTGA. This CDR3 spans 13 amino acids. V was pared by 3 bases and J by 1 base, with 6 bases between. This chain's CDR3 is CASSFQENTEAFF. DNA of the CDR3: TGTGCCAGCAGCTTTCAGGAGAACACTGAAGCTTTCTTT.

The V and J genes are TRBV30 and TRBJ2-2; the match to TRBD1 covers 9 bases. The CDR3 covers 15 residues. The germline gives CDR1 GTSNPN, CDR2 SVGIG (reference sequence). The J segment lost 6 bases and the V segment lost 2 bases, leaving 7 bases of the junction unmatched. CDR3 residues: CAWSILTGGAGELFF. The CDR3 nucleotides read TGTGCCTGGAGTATTTTGACAGGGGGGGCCGGGGAGCTGTTTTTT.

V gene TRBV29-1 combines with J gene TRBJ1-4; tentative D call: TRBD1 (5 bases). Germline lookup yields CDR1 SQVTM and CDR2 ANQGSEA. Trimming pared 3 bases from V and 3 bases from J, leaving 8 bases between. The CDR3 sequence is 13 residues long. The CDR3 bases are TGCAGCGTTGACTTGGGGGCTAATGAAAAACTGTTTTTT. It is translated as CSVDLGANEKLFF.

Here the CDR3 DNA reads TGTGCCAGCAGTGACGATTTTAGGGGGGACACGAACACCGGGGAGCTGTTTTTT. Amino acid sequence: CASSDDFRGDTNTGELFF. The gene calls are TRBV6-4 and TRBJ2-2; tentatively, D is TRBD1 or TRBD2 (6 bases each). Per the germline V gene, CDR1 is MRHNA and CDR2 is SNTAGT. Trimming removed 2 bases at V and 0 bases at J, with 16 bases between. CDR3 size: 18 residues.

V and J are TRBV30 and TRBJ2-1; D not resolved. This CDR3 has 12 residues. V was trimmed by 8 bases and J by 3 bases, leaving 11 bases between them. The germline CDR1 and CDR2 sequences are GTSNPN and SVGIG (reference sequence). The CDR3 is CAGRLDYNEQFF. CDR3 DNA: TGTGCCGGAAGATTAGACTACAATGAGCAGTTCTTC.

The CDR3, as DNA: TGTGCCAGCAGTTTAGTCAGGGGCCAAGAGACCCAGTACTTC. As protein: CASSLVRGQETQYF. The rearrangement links TRBV28 to TRBJ2-5; TRBD1 is a possible D gene (6 bases). The CDR3 is 14 residues long. Germline V lookup: CDR1 MDHEN, CDR2 SYDVKM. V lost 2 bases and J 1 base, leaving 8 bases between the germline ends.

The CDR3 is CASSRGTAGNTIYF. For the CDR3, the DNA is TGTGCCAGCAGCCGGGGGACAGCTGGAAACACCATATATTTT. The chain links TRBV14 to TRBJ1-3; TRBD1 agrees at 7 bases. The CDR3 is 14 residues long. Germline lookup yields CDR1 SGHDN and CDR2 FVKESK. V gave up 4 bases and J gave up 2 bases; unmatched junction bases: 2. Full variable domain (remainder filled in from reference TRBV14 and TRBJ1-3): EAGVTQFPSHSVIEKGQTVTLRCDPISGHDNLYWYRRVMGKEIKFLLHFVKESKQDESGMPNNRFLAERTGGTYSTLKVQPAELEDSGVYFCASSRGTAGNTIYFGEGSWLTVV.

The CDR3 region is CSAKDGYEQYF. As DNA, the CDR3 is TGCAGTGCCAAGGACGGGTATGAGCAGTACTTC. This chain connects TRBV20-1 to TRBJ2-5; D unclear. This CDR3 comprises 11 residues. Germline values: CDR1 DFQATT, CDR2 SNEGSKA (reference sequence). The V gene lost 6 bases and the J gene lost 11 bases, with 16 bases spanning the gap.

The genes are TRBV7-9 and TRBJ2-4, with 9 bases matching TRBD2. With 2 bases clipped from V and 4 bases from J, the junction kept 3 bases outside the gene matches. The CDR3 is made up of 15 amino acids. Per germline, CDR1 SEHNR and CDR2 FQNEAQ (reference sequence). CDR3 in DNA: TGTGCCAGCAGCTTACTGACTAGCGGAAAAAACATTCAGTACTTC. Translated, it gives CASSLLTSGKNIQYF.

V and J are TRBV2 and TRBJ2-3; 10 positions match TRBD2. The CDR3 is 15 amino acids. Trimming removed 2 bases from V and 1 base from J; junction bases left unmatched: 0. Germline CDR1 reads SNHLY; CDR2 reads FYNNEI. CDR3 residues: CASSELAGGTDTQYF. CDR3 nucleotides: TGTGCCAGCAGTGAACTAGCGGGGGGCACAGATACGCAGTATTTT.

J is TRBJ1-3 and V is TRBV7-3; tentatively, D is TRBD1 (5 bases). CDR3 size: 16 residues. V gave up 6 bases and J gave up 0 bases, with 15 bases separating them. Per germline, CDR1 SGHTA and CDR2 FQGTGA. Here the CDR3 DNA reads TGTGCCAGCAGTCCCGTCGGGGGTTACTCTGGAAACACCATATATTTT. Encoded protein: CASSPVGGYSGNTIYF.

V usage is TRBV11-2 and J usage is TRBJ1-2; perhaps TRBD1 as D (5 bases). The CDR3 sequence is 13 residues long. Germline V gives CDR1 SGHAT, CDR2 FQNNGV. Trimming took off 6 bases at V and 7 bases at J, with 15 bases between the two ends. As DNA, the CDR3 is TGTGCCAGCAGGCAGCTTGAGGGGCTTGGCTACACCTTC. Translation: CASRQLEGLGYTF.

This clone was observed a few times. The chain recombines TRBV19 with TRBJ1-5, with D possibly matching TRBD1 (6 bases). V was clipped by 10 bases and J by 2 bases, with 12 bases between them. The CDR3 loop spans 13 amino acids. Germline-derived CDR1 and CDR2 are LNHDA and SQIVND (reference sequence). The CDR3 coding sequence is TGTGCCATCTCACAGGGTGGCAATCAGCCCCAGCATTTT. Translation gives CAISQGGNQPQHF.

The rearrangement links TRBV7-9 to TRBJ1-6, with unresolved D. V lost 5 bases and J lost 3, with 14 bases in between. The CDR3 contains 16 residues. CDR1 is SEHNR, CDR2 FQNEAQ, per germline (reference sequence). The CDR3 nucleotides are TGTGCCAGCAGCCCCCTCACTAGCCTCTATAATTCACCCCTCCACTTT. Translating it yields CASSPLTSLYNSPLHF.

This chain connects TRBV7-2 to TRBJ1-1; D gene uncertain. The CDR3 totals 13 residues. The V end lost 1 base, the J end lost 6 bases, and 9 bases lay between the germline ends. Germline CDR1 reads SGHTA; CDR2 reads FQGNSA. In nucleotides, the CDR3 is TGTGCCAGCAGCTTAGATACACCTGCTGAAGCTTTCTTT. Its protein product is CASSLDTPAEAFF.

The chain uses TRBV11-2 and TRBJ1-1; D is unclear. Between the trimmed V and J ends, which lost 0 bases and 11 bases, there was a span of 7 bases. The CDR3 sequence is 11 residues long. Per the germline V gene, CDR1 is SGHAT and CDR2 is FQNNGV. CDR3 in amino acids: CASSLDGRAFF. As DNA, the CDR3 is TGTGCCAGCAGCTTAGACGGACGGGCTTTCTTT.

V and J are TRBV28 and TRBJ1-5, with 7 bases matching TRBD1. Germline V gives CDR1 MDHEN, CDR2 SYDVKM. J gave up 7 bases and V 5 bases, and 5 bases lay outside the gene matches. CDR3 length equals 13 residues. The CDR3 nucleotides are TGTGCCAGCAGTCTTCTCAGGGGGCAGCCCCAGCATTTT. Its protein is CASSLLRGQPQHF.

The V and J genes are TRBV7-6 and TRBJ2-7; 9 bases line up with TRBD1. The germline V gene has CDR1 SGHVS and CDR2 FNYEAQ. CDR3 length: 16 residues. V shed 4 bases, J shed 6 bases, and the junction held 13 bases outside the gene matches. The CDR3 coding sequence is TGTGCCAGCAGCTCCTACCCGGGACAGGGTCTGGGCGAGCAGTACTTC. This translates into CASSSYPGQGLGEQYF.

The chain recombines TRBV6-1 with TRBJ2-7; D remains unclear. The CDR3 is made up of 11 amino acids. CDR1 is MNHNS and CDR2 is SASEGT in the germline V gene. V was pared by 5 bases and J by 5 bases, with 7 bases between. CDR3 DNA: TGTGCCAGCAGTTACCTAGACGAGCAGTACTTC. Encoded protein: CASSYLDEQYF.

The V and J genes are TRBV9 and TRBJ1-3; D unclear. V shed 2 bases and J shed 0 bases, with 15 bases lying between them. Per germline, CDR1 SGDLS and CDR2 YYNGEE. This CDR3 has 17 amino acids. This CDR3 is CASSVSAASSSGNTIYF. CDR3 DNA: TGTGCCAGCAGCGTTTCCGCAGCCTCCAGCTCTGGAAACACCATATATTTT.

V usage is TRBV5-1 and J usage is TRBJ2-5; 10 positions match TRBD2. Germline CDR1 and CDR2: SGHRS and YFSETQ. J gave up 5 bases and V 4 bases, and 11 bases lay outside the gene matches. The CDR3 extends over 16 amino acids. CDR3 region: CASSPNVAGGGETQYF. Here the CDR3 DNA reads TGCGCCAGCAGCCCTAACGTAGCGGGGGGCGGGGAGACCCAGTACTTC.

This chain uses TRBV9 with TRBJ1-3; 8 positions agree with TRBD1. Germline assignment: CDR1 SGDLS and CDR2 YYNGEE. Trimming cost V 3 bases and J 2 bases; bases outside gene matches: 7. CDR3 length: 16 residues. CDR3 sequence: CASSGRDRWTGNTIYF. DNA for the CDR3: TGTGCCAGCAGCGGACGGGACAGGTGGACTGGAAACACCATATATTTT.